These 17 T cell receptor beta chains were all obtained from the same sample, sequenced in a study of vaccination and CD4 T cells after COVID-19. Treatment of the sample: roughly 10-day PBMC culture with coronavirus spike peptide pools or control peptides (ViraFEST assay). According to the study, CD4+ T cells from the unexposed donor were gathered ahead of the COVID-19 pandemic (2011-2018). The Oncomine TCR Beta short-read assay was applied to DNA of cultured CD4+ T cells. A single record per CDR3 protein comes from TCRdb applying MiXCR to the PCR reads. The sample consists of fewer than 8,500 distinct CDR3 sequences, roughly 38% of them appearing once. Their cognate antigens are unknown. The sequenced sample consisted of CD4+ T cells from blood, cultured in vitro. These receptors all stem from a human donor in good health.

The sample holds a few counts of this clonotype. The rearrangement links TRBV19 to TRBJ2-2, with TRBD2 identical over 7 bases. The CDR3 totals 14 residues. Germline CDR1 is LNHDA and CDR2 is SQIVND (reference sequence). The trim removed 1 base at V and 5 bases at J, leaving 1 base unmatched. The CDR3 loop reads CASSIAGGTGELFF. The CDR3 nucleotides are TGTGCCAGTAGTATAGCGGGAGGAACCGGGGAGCTGTTTTTT.

The chain couples TRBV5-8 to TRBJ1-2; TRBD1 might be the D (5 bases). Trimming stripped 0 bases from V and 5 bases from J, with 11 bases between. This CDR3 has 14 amino acids. CDR1 is SGHTS and CDR2 is YDEGEE in the germline V gene. The CDR3 DNA sequence: TGTGCCAGCAGCTTGGTTTTTGCAGGGTATGGCTACACCTTC. Encoded protein: CASSLVFAGYGYTF.

This clonotype was counted a few times. The chain employs TRBV6-1 and TRBJ2-1; D is uncertain. Trimming took 2 bases from V and 1 from J, leaving 9 bases between them. This CDR3 contains 15 residues. Germline V gene data show CDR1 as MNHNS and CDR2 as SASEGT. The DNA of the CDR3 is TGTGCCAGCAGTGAAAGCAGCTGGTCCTACAATGAGCAGTTCTTC. It codes for CASSESSWSYNEQFF.

The chain links TRBV2 to TRBJ1-2; TRBD1 aligns across 9 bases. The CDR3 is 14 residues long. Trimming cost V 5 bases and J 3 bases; bases outside gene matches: 4. Germline-derived CDR1 and CDR2 are SNHLY and FYNNEI. The CDR3 coding sequence is TGTGCCAGCAGTCACAGGGGGCAGGACTATGGCTACACCTTC. The encoded protein is CASSHRGQDYGYTF.

V gene TRBV19 combines with J gene TRBJ2-2; the D gene is possibly TRBD1 (8 bases). In germline, CDR1 is LNHDA, CDR2 SQIVND (reference sequence). This CDR3 is 18 amino acids long. The V end lost 6 bases, the J end lost 2 bases, and 22 bases lay between the germline ends. CDR3 bases: TGTGCCAGTAGGCCCGACAGGGGAGGGTCGCGCAACACCGGGGAGCTGTTTTTT. Amino acids: CASRPDRGGSRNTGELFF.

This clonotype was found once. This sequence joins TRBV29-1 and TRBJ1-6; D gene unclear. This CDR3 has 13 amino acids. CDR1 and CDR2 (germline): SQVTM, ANQGSEA. The V and J ends lost 6 bases and 4 bases respectively, with 10 bases between them. In DNA, the CDR3 is TGCAGCGTGAGGACGGGGTATAATTCACCCCTCCACTTT. Its protein product is CSVRTGYNSPLHF.

This clonotype appeared a single time. The chain joins TRBV7-9 to TRBJ2-7; D gene unclear. The CDR3 contains 15 residues. CDR1 and CDR2 (germline): SEHNR, FQNEAQ (reference sequence). Trimming took off 1 base at V and 0 bases at J, with 10 bases between the two ends. CDR3: CASSLGEVGSYEQYF. In DNA form, the CDR3 reads TGTGCCAGCAGCTTAGGTGAAGTAGGCTCCTACGAGCAGTACTTC.

This clonotype was found a few times. The J gene is TRBJ1-2, the V gene TRBV21-1; the table calls TRBD1, which could not be checked here. TRBV21-1 is flagged as a pseudogene. The CDR3 runs 15 residues. The DNA of the CDR3 is TGTGCCAGCAGCACCCGCCTCAGGGGGATCTATGGCTACACCTTC. The encoded protein is CASSTRLRGIYGYTF.

The chain recombines TRBV12-3 or TRBV12-4 with TRBJ1-5; D possibly corresponds to TRBD1 (5 bases). This CDR3 is 15 amino acids long. Trimming took off 7 bases at V and 2 bases at J, with 15 bases between the two ends. In nucleotides, the CDR3 is TGTGCCAGCACCCCCAAGGGGATTGGCAATCAGCCCCAGCATTTT. This gives the protein CASTPKGIGNQPQHF.

This clonotype has just a few counts. The V gene is TRBV6-1, the J gene TRBJ2-5; no clear D. The CDR3 has 15 amino acids. V was pared by 5 bases and J by 0 bases, with 13 bases between. In germline, CDR1 is MNHNS, CDR2 SASEGT. The CDR3 nucleotides are TGTGCCAGCAGTCCCTTGGCGAGAAACCAAGAGACCCAGTACTTC. Its translation is CASSPLARNQETQYF.

This clonotype was counted only a few times. The gene calls are TRBV6-5 and TRBJ1-1; maybe TRBD1 (6 bases). Per germline, CDR1 MNHEY and CDR2 SVGAGI. The CDR3 spans 14 residues. Trimming left V 4 bases short and J 8 bases short, with 17 bases between. The CDR3 DNA reads TGTGCCAGCAGTTCCGGGGGGGGCAGGCCGGAAGCTTTCTTT. Protein product: CASSSGGGRPEAFF.

The chain links TRBV20-1 to TRBJ2-1; the match to TRBD1 covers 10 bases. J gave up 4 bases and V 7 bases, and 10 bases lay outside the gene matches. Germline loops: CDR1 DFQATT, CDR2 SNEGSKA (reference sequence). The CDR3 has 15 residues. The CDR3 DNA is TGCAGTGGAACCGGGGGACAGGGGACTTACAATGAGCAGTTCTTC. Translated, it gives CSGTGGQGTYNEQFF.

Sample share makes this clonotype medium-sized. The V and J genes are TRBV27 and TRBJ1-5; D is perhaps TRBD1 (6 bases). The V gene's germline CDR1 is MNHEY and CDR2 SMNVEV (reference sequence). V was trimmed by 6 bases and J by 2 bases, leaving 11 bases between them. The CDR3 loop spans 14 amino acids. CDR3 amino acids: CASSLRTGNQPQHF. In nucleotides, the CDR3 is TGTGCCAGCAGCCTGAGGACAGGCAATCAGCCCCAGCATTTT.

The genes are TRBV7-9 and TRBJ1-5; no clear D. The CDR3 is made up of 16 amino acids. V dropped 0 bases and J dropped 2 bases, with 11 bases sitting between them. Germline V gene data show CDR1 as SEHNR and CDR2 as FQNEAQ (reference sequence). The CDR3, as DNA: TGTGCCAGCAGCTTAGCTGGCCAAGGCGGCAATCAGCCCCAGCATTTT. Protein sequence: CASSLAGQGGNQPQHF.

This clonotype was counted a few times. The chain uses TRBV20-1 and TRBJ1-1; 7 bases map to TRBD1. There are 14 residues in the CDR3. With V trimmed by 2 bases and J by 0 bases, 3 bases remained unmatched. Germline CDR1 and CDR2: DFQATT and SNEGSKA (reference sequence). The CDR3 nucleotides read TGCAGTGCTAGAAAACAGGGGTTGAACACTGAAGCTTTCTTT. As protein: CSARKQGLNTEAFF.

The rearrangement links TRBV7-2 to TRBJ2-7; 9 nucleotides match TRBD2. The J segment lost 2 bases and the V segment lost 4 bases, leaving 6 bases of the junction unmatched. Germline V gene data show CDR1 as SGHTA and CDR2 as FQGNSA. The CDR3 is 15 residues long. Written as DNA, the CDR3 is TGTGCCAGCAGCTCTCAACCTAGCGGGACCTACGAGCAGTACTTC. Protein sequence: CASSSQPSGTYEQYF.

The chain has TRBV5-1 and TRBJ2-1; no clear D gene. The CDR3 has 14 residues. Trimming removed 2 bases at V and 0 bases at J, with 6 bases between. Germline values: CDR1 SGHRS, CDR2 YFSETQ. CDR3 region: CASSFGNSYNEQFF. The CDR3 nucleotides read TGCGCCAGCAGCTTCGGTAACTCCTACAATGAGCAGTTCTTC.